Each of the 8 T cell receptor beta chains below was sequenced from the same sample in a study of T-cell memory formation after mild COVID-19. Each CDR3 protein is one row after TCRdb ran MiXCR on the 5' RACE reads. Of roughly 410,000 distinct CDR3 sequences in the sample, 20% to 25% are singletons; the top ten hold 8.8%. Material: PBMCs or a T cell subset sorted from them (not recorded which). The receptors stem from an adult woman who had mild COVID-19 (a few samples of this study predate the infection). Cell type and time point are not known.

This clonotype appeared a few times. The genes are TRBV6-4 and TRBJ2-2; D is ambiguous. The germline V gene encodes CDR1 MRHNA and CDR2 SNTAGT. The length of the CDR3 is 13 residues. V lost 5 bases and J 4 bases, leaving 8 bases between the germline ends. The CDR3 region is CASSRPSTGELFF. The DNA for the CDR3 is TGTGCCAGCAGTCGACCGAGCACCGGGGAGCTGTTTTTT.

The chain has TRBV6-5 and TRBJ1-5; D unresolved. V dropped 0 bases and J dropped 5 bases, with 8 bases sitting between them. The CDR3 has 14 amino acids. Germline-derived CDR1 and CDR2 are MNHEY and SVGAGI. The CDR3 reads CASSYSNRDQPQHF. The CDR3 DNA reads as TGTGCCAGCAGTTACTCGAATCGGGATCAGCCCCAGCATTTT.

V usage is TRBV6-1 and J usage is TRBJ1-6, with 7 positions matching TRBD1. The V segment lost 9 bases and the J segment 15 bases; nucleotides outside the gene matches: 11. Germline assignment: CDR1 MNHNS and CDR2 SASEGT. The CDR3 runs 12 residues. The CDR3: CASRGQVQFLHF. The CDR3 nucleotides read TGTGCCAGTCGTGGACAGGTCCAATTCCTCCACTTT.

This clonotype turned up a few times. The J gene is TRBJ2-7, the V gene TRBV4-2, with 9 bases fitting TRBD2. The CDR3 extends over 22 amino acids. Germline values: CDR1 LGHNA, CDR2 YNFKEQ. V dropped 0 bases and J dropped 0; count of bases not matched to a gene: 21. CDR3 sequence reads: CASSQDVPRGGGRATVSYEQYF. The CDR3 DNA reads TGTGCCAGCAGCCAAGATGTGCCCCGAGGAGGCGGGAGGGCCACCGTCTCCTACGAGCAGTACTTC.

This chain joins TRBV7-2 and TRBJ2-2; 9 bases agree with TRBD1. The CDR3 sequence is 16 residues long. Looked up from germline, CDR1 is SGHTA and CDR2 is FQGNSA. J gave up 5 bases and V 2 bases, and 6 bases lay outside the gene matches. This CDR3 is CASSLHRGRTTGELFF. The CDR3 bases are TGTGCCAGCAGCTTACACAGGGGGCGAACAACCGGGGAGCTGTTTTTT.

This chain connects TRBV7-9 to TRBJ1-2; 7 bases line up with TRBD1. CDR1 SEHNR and CDR2 FQNEAQ come from the germline V gene (reference sequence). The CDR3 length is 15 residues. V lost 4 bases, J lost 6 bases, and 11 bases stayed unmatched. CDR3 sequence reads: CASSSAKTGFDGYTF. The CDR3 DNA reads as TGTGCCAGCAGCTCCGCGAAGACAGGGTTCGATGGCTACACCTTC.

This chain links TRBV7-8 with TRBJ2-7; perhaps TRBD1 as D (6 bases). This CDR3 comprises 14 residues. The germline gives CDR1 SGHVS, CDR2 FQNEAQ. V was shortened by 7 bases and J by 2 bases, with 15 bases between the two germline ends. The CDR3 here is CASTSPTGPYEQYF. The DNA for the CDR3 is TGTGCCAGCACCTCCCCTACAGGGCCCTACGAGCAGTACTTC. Full variable domain (missing parts from reference TRBV7-8 and TRBJ2-7): GAGVSQSPRYKVAKRGQDVALRCDPISGHVSLFWYQQALGQGPEFLTYFQNEAQLDKSGLPSDRFFAERPEGSVSTLKIQRTQQEDSAVYLCASTSPTGPYEQYFGPGTRLTVT.

This clonotype was counted a few times. The chain joins TRBV7-6 to TRBJ1-1; D is perhaps TRBD1 (5 bases). The germline gives CDR1 SGHVS, CDR2 FNYEAQ. Trimming removed 2 bases at V and 3 bases at J, with 16 bases between. This CDR3 spans 16 amino acids. CDR3 DNA: TGTGCCAGCAGCTTAAGTATAGGGGCGGTGTACACTGAAGCTTTCTTT. Translated, it gives CASSLSIGAVYTEAFF. The full variable domain, with the rest looked up from reference TRBV7-6 and TRBJ1-1, is GAGVSQSPRYKVTKRGQDVALRCDPISGHVSLYWYRQALGQGPEFLTYFNYEAQQDKSGLPNDRFSAERPEGSISTLTIQRTEQRDSAMYRCASSLSIGAVYTEAFFGQGTRLTVV.